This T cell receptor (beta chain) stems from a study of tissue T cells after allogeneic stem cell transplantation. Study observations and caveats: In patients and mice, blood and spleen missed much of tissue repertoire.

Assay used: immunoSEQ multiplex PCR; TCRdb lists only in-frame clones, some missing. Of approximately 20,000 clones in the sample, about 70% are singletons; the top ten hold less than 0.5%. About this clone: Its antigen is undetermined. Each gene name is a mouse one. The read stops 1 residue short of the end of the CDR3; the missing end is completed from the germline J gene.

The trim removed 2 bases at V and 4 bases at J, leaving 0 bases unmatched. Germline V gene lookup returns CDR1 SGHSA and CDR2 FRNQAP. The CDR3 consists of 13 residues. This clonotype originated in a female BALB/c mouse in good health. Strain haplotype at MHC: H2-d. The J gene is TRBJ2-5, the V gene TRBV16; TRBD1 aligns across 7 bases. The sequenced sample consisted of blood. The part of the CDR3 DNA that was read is TGTGCAAGCAGCTTACAGGGGGAAGACACCCAGTAC. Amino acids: CASSLQGEDTQY. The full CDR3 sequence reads CASSLQGEDTQYF.